The rows below give T cell receptor beta chains drawn from one sample of a study of a mutant IDH1 vaccine in newly diagnosed glioma. Sequenced by immunoSEQ multiplex PCR; TCRdb stores in-frame clones only, minus some. The sample consists of approximately 34,000 clones, approximately 89% of them appearing once. No antigens are known for them. This specimen was PBMCs, taken from a glioma patient whose treatment included an IDH1 peptide vaccine. These receptors all stem from a man aged 35-49 years with glioma. Each CDR3 is given with its conserved first and last residue. The order of the fields is V gene, D gene, J gene, clone size, CDR3 length, CDR3 DNA, CDR3 protein. The D gene is left open where the match is weak. Where a row states a size, it is once, few, many or the class of an expanded clone; other rows omit it.

TRBV7-3	TRBD1	TRBJ1-1	.	12	TGTGCCAGCAGCTTGTACAGGGGCGAAGCTTTCTTT	CASSLYRGEAFF
TRBV9	.	TRBJ1-2	.	16	TGTGCCAGCAGCCCCCGAGGGGGGGGGACTAACTATGGCTACACCTTC	CASSPRGGGTNYGYTF
TRBV28	TRBD1	TRBJ1-1	.	14	TGTGCCAGCAGTGTTACAGGGGGAACACCGAAAACTTTCTTT	CASSVTGGTPKTFF
TRBV6-6	.	TRBJ2-1	.	16	TGTGCCAGCAGTTACGGGGAGGGGGCGCGGGGAGATGAGCAGTTCTTC	CASSYGEGARGDEQFF
TRBV5-4	.	TRBJ2-3	once	14	TGTGCCAGCAGCTTGGTGGGGTTTTGGGATACGCAGTATTTT	CASSLVGFWDTQYF
TRBV5-4	.	TRBJ2-2	.	15	TGTGCCAGCAGCCCCAAGGGTACGAACACCGGGGAGCTGTTTTTT	CASSPKGTNTGELFF
TRBV18	.	TRBJ1-5	.	13	TGTGCCAGCTCACCAGGCAGGGAGGAGCCCCAGCATTTT	CASSPGREEPQHF
TRBV11-3	TRBD1	TRBJ2-3	.	14	TGTGCCAGCAGCTTGACAGGGCCGACAGATACGCAGTATTTT	CASSLTGPTDTQYF
TRBV19	.	TRBJ2-1	once	15	TGTGCCAGTAGTACCTACGGGTCCCTAAACAATGAGCAGTTCTTC	CASSTYGSLNNEQFF
TRBV29-1	.	TRBJ2-7	.	12	TGCAGCGTTGGTTACAGGGACTACGAGCAGTACTTC	CSVGYRDYEQYF
TRBV6-6	.	TRBJ1-5	.	16	TGTGCCAGCAGTTACAGGACAGCCGCGGGGGCTCAGCCCCAGCATTTT	CASSYRTAAGAQPQHF
TRBV7-8	TRBD1	TRBJ2-7	.	16	TGTGCCAGCAACACAAAAGAAGGGACAGACGAGAACGAGCAGTACTTC	CASNTKEGTDENEQYF
TRBV30	.	TRBJ2-5	.	13	TGTGCCTGGAGTTTCGGGACCCAAGAGACCCAGTACTTC	CAWSFGTQETQYF
TRBV5-8	.	TRBJ2-1	.	14	TGTGCCAGCAGCTCACGGAGGAGTTACAATGAGCAGTTCTTC	CASSSRRSYNEQFF
TRBV6-1	.	TRBJ2-3	.	16	TGTGCCAGCAGTGAACGAAACAGGGTCCTGACAGATACGCAGTATTTT	CASSERNRVLTDTQYF
TRBV5-1	.	TRBJ2-7	.	13	TGCGCCAGCAGCTTAGCTGAGTCCTACGAGCAGTACTTC	CASSLAESYEQYF
TRBV5-6	.	TRBJ1-2	once	19	TGTGCCAGCAGCTTGGAAACACTTTTGGAGAAACCTTCTAACTATGGCTACACCTTC	CASSLETLLEKPSNYGYTF
TRBV29-1	.	TRBJ1-2	.	12	TGCAGCGTCGTGAACAGGGTAGATGGCTACACCTTC	CSVVNRVDGYTF
TRBV19	TRBD1	TRBJ1-5	few	14	TGTGCCAGTAGCCAGACAGGGGGCAATCAGCCCCAGCATTTT	CASSQTGGNQPQHF
TRBV29-1	TRBD1	TRBJ2-2	.	13	TGCAGCGTTGGAACAGGGGGTGAGGGGGAGCTGTTTTTT	CSVGTGGEGELFF
TRBV10-3	TRBD2	TRBJ2-6	.	21	TGTGCCATCAGTGAGCAGTGGGGCCGGACTAGCGGTTTCTCTGGGGCCAACGTCCTGACTTTC	CAISEQWGRTSGFSGANVLTF
TRBV6-6	TRBD1	TRBJ1-6	.	15	TGTGCCAGCGGGTCAACAGGGGGCGATAATTCACCCCTCCACTTT	CASGSTGGDNSPLHF
TRBV11-2	.	TRBJ1-4	.	14	TGTGCCAGCAGCTCGAACAGGGCGAGAGAAAAACTGTTTTTT	CASSSNRAREKLFF
TRBV27	.	TRBJ2-7	once	15	TGTGCCAGCAGCACGCCCGCCAGGAGCTCCTACGAGCAGTACTTC	CASSTPARSSYEQYF
TRBV2	TRBD2	TRBJ2-1	.	15	TGTGCCAGCAGGTCTCTAGCGGGAGTTTCGAATGAGCAGTTCTTC	CASRSLAGVSNEQFF
TRBV2	TRBD1	TRBJ1-2	.	16	TGTGCCAGCAACCGACAGGGACGGGGGAAGGACTATGGCTACACCTTC	CASNRQGRGKDYGYTF
TRBV6-1	.	TRBJ1-3	.	13	TGTGCCAGCAGTTCTAGGGATGGAAACACCATATATTTT	CASSSRDGNTIYF
TRBV29-1	.	TRBJ1-3	.	17	TGCAGCGCTCTATTCGTAGGTGGTCAGGTCTCTGGAAACACCATATATTTT	CSALFVGGQVSGNTIYF
TRBV19	.	TRBJ1-2	.	12	TGTGCCAGTAGTATAGAGGGAGACGGCTACACCTTC	CASSIEGDGYTF
TRBV7-2	TRBD1	TRBJ1-1	.	16	TGTGCCAGCAGCTTATGGGGGGACAGGGTGGGCACTGAAGCTTTCTTT	CASSLWGDRVGTEAFF
TRBV7-9	.	TRBJ2-5	few	14	TGTGCCAGCAGCTTAGCGTCCGGGAGCGAGACCCAGTACTTC	CASSLASGSETQYF